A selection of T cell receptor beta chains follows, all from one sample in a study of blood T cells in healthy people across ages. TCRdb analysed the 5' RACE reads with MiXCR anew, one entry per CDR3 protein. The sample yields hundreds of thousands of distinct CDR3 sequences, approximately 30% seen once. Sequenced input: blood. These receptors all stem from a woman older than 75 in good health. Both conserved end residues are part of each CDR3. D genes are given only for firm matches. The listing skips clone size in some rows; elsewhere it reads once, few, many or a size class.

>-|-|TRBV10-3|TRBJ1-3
TGTGCCATCAGAGACGGGGGGCTTTCTGGAAACACCATATATTTT
CAIRDGGLSGNTIYF
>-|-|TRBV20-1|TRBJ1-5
TGCAGTGCTAGTTTTAAGGCGCAGGTTTCTTATAGCAATCAGCCCCAGCATTTT
CSASFKAQVSYSNQPQHF
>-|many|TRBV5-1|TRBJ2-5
TGCGCCAGCAGCGAGGGGGAATGGGGAGAGACCCAGTACTTC
CASSEGEWGETQYF
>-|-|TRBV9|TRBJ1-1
TGTGCCAGCAGCGTAGAGAGTCAGGGCTCAGGGACTGAAGCTTTCTTT
CASSVESQGSGTEAFF
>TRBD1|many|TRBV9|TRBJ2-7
TGTGCCAGCAGCGTAGGAGGAACAGGGGTGACCTACGAGCAGTACTTC
CASSVGGTGVTYEQYF
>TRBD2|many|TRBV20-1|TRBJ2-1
TGCAGTGCTAGATTAGCGGGGAGAGCCTACAATGAGCAGTTCTTC
CSARLAGRAYNEQFF
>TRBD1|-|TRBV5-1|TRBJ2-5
TGCGCCAGCAGCTTGGCGTCAGGGGGCAGGGGGGAGACCCAGTACTTC
CASSLASGGRGETQYF
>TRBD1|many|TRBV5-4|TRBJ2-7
TGTGCCAGCAGCTTGGCCGCACAGGGGATTTACGAGCAGTACTTC
CASSLAAQGIYEQYF
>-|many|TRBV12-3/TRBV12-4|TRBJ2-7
TGTGCCAGCAGTTTAAGAGCCTACGAGCAGTACTTC
CASSLRAYEQYF
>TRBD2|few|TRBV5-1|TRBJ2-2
TGCGCCAGCAGCCTTGGAAATCGGGGGGGGAACACCGGGGAGCTGTTTTTT
CASSLGNRGGNTGELFF
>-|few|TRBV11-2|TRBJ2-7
TGTGCCAGCAGCTCACTAGTGGAATCCTACGAGCAGTACTTC
CASSSLVESYEQYF
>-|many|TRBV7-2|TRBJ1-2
TGTGCCAGCAGTGAGCAGGGCCCAAACTATGGCTACACCTTC
CASSEQGPNYGYTF
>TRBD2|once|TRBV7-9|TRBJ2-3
TGTGCCAGCAGCCCTAGCGGGGGGCACCGCACAGATACGCAGTATTTT
CASSPSGGHRTDTQYF
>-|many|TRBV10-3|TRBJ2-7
TGTGCCATCGGAGGGGGGGCAGCAAACTCCTACGAGCAGTACTTC
CAIGGGAANSYEQYF
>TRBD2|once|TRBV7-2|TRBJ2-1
TGTGCCAGCAGCCCTGACGGGGTACTAGCGGGGAGTGACAATGAGCAGTTCTTC
CASSPDGVLAGSDNEQFF
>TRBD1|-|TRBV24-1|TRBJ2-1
TGTGCCACCAGTGACCCGGGGACAGGGGCCTACAATGAGCAGTTCTTC
CATSDPGTGAYNEQFF
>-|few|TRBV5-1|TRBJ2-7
TGCGCCAGCAGCTTGGGCATGGCAGACGAGCAGTACTTC
CASSLGMADEQYF
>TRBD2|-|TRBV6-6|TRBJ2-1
TGTGCCAGCAGGTCTGGCGGGGGGAGCCTTGGTGAGCAGTTCTTC
CASRSGGGSLGEQFF
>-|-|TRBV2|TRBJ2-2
TGTGCCAGCAGTTACGTGGGAGGGGGGAACACCGGGGAGCTGTTTTTT
CASSYVGGGNTGELFF
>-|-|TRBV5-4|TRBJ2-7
TGTGCCAGCAGCTTGGTTGGAAGCGAGCAGTACTTC
CASSLVGSEQYF
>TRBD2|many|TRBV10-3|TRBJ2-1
TGTGCCATCAGTGGTCTAGCGGGGGGCTCGAGTTGGGAGCAGTTCTTC
CAISGLAGGSSWEQFF
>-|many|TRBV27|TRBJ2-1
TGTGCCAGCATCCAGGCGGGGGCCGGTAATGAGCAGTTCTTC
CASIQAGAGNEQFF
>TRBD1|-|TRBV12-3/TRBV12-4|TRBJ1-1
TGTGCCAGCAATTCTTTGACAGGGGCCGAAGCTTTCTTT
CASNSLTGAEAFF
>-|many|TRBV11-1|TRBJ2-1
TGTGCCAGCAGCGGGGGCCTGGGTGGAGAGCAGTTCTTC
CASSGGLGGEQFF
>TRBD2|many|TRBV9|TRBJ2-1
TGTGCCAGCAGCGTCCTAGCGGGGGGGCCCCTTGAGCAGTTCTTC
CASSVLAGGPLEQFF
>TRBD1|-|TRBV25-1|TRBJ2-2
TGTGCCAGCAGTGAGGGGGACAGGGACACCGGGGAGCTGTTTTTT
CASSEGDRDTGELFF
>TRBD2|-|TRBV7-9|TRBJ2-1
TGTGCCAGCAGCTTAATCGGGAGCGGGAGTACGGATGAGCAGTTCTTC
CASSLIGSGSTDEQFF
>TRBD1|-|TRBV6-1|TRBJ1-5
TGTGCCAGCAGGAAGGGACAGGGGGGCAATCAGCCCCAGCATTTT
CASRKGQGGNQPQHF
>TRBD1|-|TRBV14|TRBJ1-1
TGTGCCAGCAGCCATAGGACAGGGGGACACACTGAAGCTTTCTTT
CASSHRTGGHTEAFF
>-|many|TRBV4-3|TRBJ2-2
TGCGCCAGCAGCCGCAAGGTGAACACCGGGGAGCTGTTTTTT
CASSRKVNTGELFF
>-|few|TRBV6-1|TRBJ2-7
TGTGCCAGCAGGGGATTAGTTGGGACACTGGACTCCTACGAGCAGTACTTC
CASRGLVGTLDSYEQYF
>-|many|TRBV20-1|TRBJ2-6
TGCAGTGCTAGCCCGCCGGGGGGGGCCAACGTCCTGACTTTC
CSASPPGGANVLTF
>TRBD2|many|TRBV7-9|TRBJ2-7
TGTGCCAGCGGGCGCGGGAGCTCCTACAATGAGCAGTACTTC
CASGRGSSYNEQYF
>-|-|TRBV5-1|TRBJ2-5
TGCGCCAGCAGCTTGGGGCAGGGATGGGGCCAAGAGACCCAGTACTTC
CASSLGQGWGQETQYF
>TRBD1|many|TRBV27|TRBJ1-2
TGTGCCAGCAGGCGGACAGGGGCTAATGGCTACACCTTC
CASRRTGANGYTF
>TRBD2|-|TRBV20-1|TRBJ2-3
TGCAGTGCTACCATCCCGGGACTAGCGGGGTCTACGCAGTATTTT
CSATIPGLAGSTQYF
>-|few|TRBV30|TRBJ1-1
TGTGCCTGGACAGAGGCATCTGAAGCTTTCTTT
CAWTEASEAFF
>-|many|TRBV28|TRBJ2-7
TGTGCCAGCACCAACAGGGACTACGAGCAGTACTTC
CASTNRDYEQYF
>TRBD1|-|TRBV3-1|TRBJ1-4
TGTGCCAGCAGCCTGCAGGGGGGGCTTGCAACTAATGAAAAACTGTTTTTT
CASSLQGGLATNEKLFF
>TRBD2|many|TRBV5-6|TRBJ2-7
TGTGCCAGCAGCTCCGGGCCGGGCGGGGGATACTACGAGCAGTACTTC
CASSSGPGGGYYEQYF
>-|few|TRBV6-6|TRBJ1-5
TGTGCCAGCAGTTACCCAGGAATCGAACAGCCCCAGCATTTT
CASSYPGIEQPQHF
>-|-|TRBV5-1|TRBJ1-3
TGCGCCAGCAGCTTGGCGGGGAGCTCTGGAAACACCATATATTTT
CASSLAGSSGNTIYF
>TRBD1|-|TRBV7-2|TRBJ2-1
TGTGCCGGCAGCGTGGACAGGGTAAAGACCCAGTTCTTC
CAGSVDRVKTQFF
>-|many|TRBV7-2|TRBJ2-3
TGTGCCAGCAGCTCTACCGAGGGTACGCAGTATTTT
CASSSTEGTQYF